The 29 T cell receptor beta chains listed next were all sequenced from one sample in a study of CD8+ T cells in alopecia areata. The sequencing template was cDNA reverse transcribed from extracted RNA. Some clones are missing from TCRdb's copy, which holds only in-frame ones; the method was immunoSEQ multiplex PCR. The sample holds 70,000 or so clones, 29% seen once. The treatment is: oral pan-JAK inhibitor, 5-10 mg twice daily. Source: CD8+ T cells sorted from blood, taken at week 4, from a patient treated with tofacitinib. Source of these receptors: a human donor with alopecia areata.

The chain combines TRBV29-1 with TRBJ2-7; 7 bases map to TRBD2. Trimming removed 2 bases from V and 3 bases from J; junction bases left unmatched: 13. The CDR3 is 16 residues long. Germline CDR1 is SQVTM and CDR2 is ANQGSEA. The CDR3, as DNA: TGCAGCGTTGAACTTATGGAAGGGGCGGGAGACTACGAGCAGTACTTC. This codes for CSVELMEGAGDYEQYF.

The rearrangement uses TRBV27 and TRBJ2-4; the match to TRBD2 covers 13 bases. V gave up 5 bases and J gave up 7 bases; unmatched junction bases: 5. The germline V gene has CDR1 MNHEY and CDR2 SMNVEV (reference sequence). The CDR3 has 15 amino acids. This CDR3 is CASSPGTSGNNIQYF. CDR3 DNA sequence: TGTGCCAGCAGTCCGGGGACTAGCGGGAACAACATTCAGTACTTC.

This clone has only a few counts. The chain combines TRBV29-1 with TRBJ1-1; no definite D call. The CDR3 runs 11 residues. V gave up 3 bases and J gave up 7 bases, with 9 bases separating them. From germline, CDR1 is SQVTM and CDR2 ANQGSEA. CDR3 loop: CSVDGRVEAFF. CDR3 DNA: TGCAGCGTTGATGGACGGGTTGAAGCTTTCTTT.

The chain links TRBV5-1 to TRBJ2-1; 9 positions match TRBD2. CDR3 size: 16 residues. V shed 4 bases and J 5 bases; nucleotides not matched to a gene: 10. Germline-derived CDR1 and CDR2 are SGHRS and YFSETQ. The DNA of the CDR3 is TGCGCCAGCAGCCAAGGGGCTAGCGGGACAGACAATGAGCAGTTCTTC. This gives the protein CASSQGASGTDNEQFF.

J is TRBJ2-7 and V is TRBV4-1, with TRBD1 matching over 8 bases. The CDR3 consists of 13 residues. Germline V gives CDR1 MGHRA, CDR2 YSYEKL. With 3 bases clipped from V and 7 bases from J, the junction kept 5 bases outside the gene matches. The CDR3 is CASSHRTGWEQYF. DNA of the CDR3: TGCGCCAGCAGCCACAGGACAGGGTGGGAGCAGTACTTC.

V usage is TRBV29-1 and J usage is TRBJ2-5; TRBD1 matches at 7 bases. CDR3 length equals 17 residues. Germline loops: CDR1 SQVTM, CDR2 ANQGSEA. After removal of 1 base from V and 4 bases from J, the junction contained 15 bases not matched to a gene. In DNA form, the CDR3 reads TGCAGCGTTGAAGTGGATTCGGACAGGAGTTTTCGAGAGACCCAGTACTTC. It specifies CSVEVDSDRSFRETQYF.

This clone was counted between two and nine times. This chain links TRBV13 with TRBJ1-1; 7 bases are shared with TRBD1. V lost 3 bases, J lost 3 bases, and 4 bases stayed unmatched. Germline CDR1 and CDR2: PRHDT and FYEKMQ (reference sequence). This CDR3 is 14 amino acids long. CDR3 bases: TGTGCCAGCAGCTTTGAGGGGGCGCACACTGAAGCTTTCTTT. Amino acid sequence: CASSFEGAHTEAFF.

The chain employs TRBV29-1 and TRBJ2-7; 7 nucleotides match TRBD2. Germline-derived CDR1 and CDR2 are SQVTM and ANQGSEA. Germline trimming cut 6 bases from V and 7 bases from J; bases unmatched to any gene: 9. The CDR3 sequence is 12 residues long. CDR3 residues: CSVNSGAGEQYF. The CDR3 bases are TGCAGCGTGAACAGCGGGGCGGGGGAGCAGTACTTC.

This chain connects TRBV29-1 to TRBJ1-1; no clear D gene. This CDR3 has 12 residues. CDR1 is SQVTM and CDR2 is ANQGSEA in the germline V gene. The V end was cut by 1 base, the J end by 3 bases, with 6 bases between. DNA for the CDR3: TGCAGCGTTGAAGCCTCGGACACTGAAGCTTTCTTT. Its protein product is CSVEASDTEAFF.

This chain connects TRBV7-8 to TRBJ2-3, with TRBD2 as a possible D gene (5 bases). V lost 7 bases and J 4 bases, leaving 21 bases between the germline ends. Germline CDR1 SGHVS, CDR2 FQNEAQ. The CDR3 is made up of 16 amino acids. This chain's CDR3 is CASTSYGPGRADTQYF. The CDR3 DNA is TGTGCCAGCACCTCCTATGGGCCGGGAAGGGCAGATACGCAGTATTTT.

J is TRBJ2-2 and V is TRBV29-1, with 10 bases aligning to TRBD1. With 6 bases clipped from V and 5 bases from J, the junction kept 6 bases outside the gene matches. The germline V gene encodes CDR1 SQVTM and CDR2 ANQGSEA. The CDR3 is made up of 14 amino acids. Here the CDR3 DNA reads TGCAGCGTCGGGGGACAGGGGATAACCGGGGAGCTGTTTTTT. As protein: CSVGGQGITGELFF.

This clone was observed a handful of times. The chain couples TRBV30 to TRBJ2-1; D is unclear. The germline CDR1 and CDR2 sequences are GTSNPN and SVGIG (reference sequence). This CDR3 is built from 14 residues. Deletions cut 0 bases from V and 7 bases from J, with 13 bases between. The DNA for the CDR3 is TGTGCCTGGAGTGTAGGCAGCGAGTTAAATGAGCAGTTCTTC. Its translation is CAWSVGSELNEQFF. Drawing the rest from reference TRBV30 and TRBJ2-1, the complete variable domain is SQTIHQWPATLVQPVGSPLSLECTVEGTSNPNLYWYRQAAGRGLQLLFYSVGIGQISSEVPQNLSASRPQDRQFILSSKKLLLSDSGFYLCAWSVGSELNEQFFGPGTRLTVL.

In regard to this clone: This sample includes further DNA sequences coding for the same CDR3. The chain carries TRBV7-6 and TRBJ2-7; unclear D gene. The germline V gene has CDR1 SGHVS and CDR2 FNYEAQ. This CDR3 comprises 13 residues. The V end lost 5 bases, the J end lost 2 bases, and 10 bases lay between the germline ends. The CDR3 DNA is TGTGCCAGCAGCCTAAACTCCGCCTACGAGCAGTACTTC. As protein: CASSLNSAYEQYF.

The CDR3, as DNA: TGCAGCGTTGATGAGGCAGGGGGCCCTGAAGAGACCCAGTACTTC. It is translated as CSVDEAGGPEETQYF. The genes are TRBV29-1 and TRBJ2-5; TRBD1 agrees at 8 bases. Per germline, CDR1 SQVTM and CDR2 ANQGSEA. Trimming cost V 3 bases and J 3 bases; bases outside gene matches: 9. The CDR3 runs to 15 residues.

V gene TRBV14 combines with J gene TRBJ2-1; no firm D call. CDR1 and CDR2 (germline): SGHDN, FVKESK. The CDR3 runs to 14 residues. The V end lost 5 bases, the J end lost 7 bases, and 15 bases lay between the germline ends. In nucleotides, the CDR3 is TGTGCCAGCAGCGCAAGGATGACTCTTAATGAGCAGTTCTTC. It encodes CASSARMTLNEQFF.

The table lists this clone with a few counts. V usage is TRBV29-1 and J usage is TRBJ2-7; TRBD2 aligns across 11 bases. J was trimmed by 4 bases and V by 6 bases; bases with no gene match: 17. The CDR3 loop spans 17 amino acids. Per the germline V gene, CDR1 is SQVTM and CDR2 is ANQGSEA. The CDR3 here is CSVASGTEGTSGYEQYF. DNA for the CDR3: TGCAGCGTAGCTTCCGGGACAGAAGGGACTAGCGGTTACGAGCAGTACTTC.

The J gene is TRBJ2-3, the V gene TRBV6-6, with 14 bases lining up with TRBD2. This CDR3 has 16 amino acids. Losses at the gene ends were 7 bases for V and 3 bases for J; bases not matched to a gene: 6. CDR1 and CDR2 (germline): MNHNY, SVGAGI (reference sequence). CDR3 DNA sequence: TGTGCCAGCAACGGACTAGCGGGAGGACGTACAGATACGCAGTATTTT. It is translated as CASNGLAGGRTDTQYF.

Comments on this clone: The sample has other DNA sequences that encode this CDR3 too. V gene TRBV29-1 combines with J gene TRBJ2-7; 7 bases fit TRBD2. This CDR3 has 11 amino acids. Germline V gives CDR1 SQVTM, CDR2 ANQGSEA. The V segment lost 4 bases and the J segment 5 bases; nucleotides outside the gene matches: 2. The CDR3 nucleotides are TGCAGCGTTGTAGGGAGGGACGAGCAGTACTTC. This gives the protein CSVVGRDEQYF.

J is TRBJ2-7 and V is TRBV27; unclear D gene. V was trimmed by 0 bases and J by 3 bases, leaving 6 bases between them. Looked up from germline, CDR1 is MNHEY and CDR2 is SMNVEV (reference sequence). CDR3 size: 13 residues. The CDR3 reads CASSLSYFYEQYF. CDR3 DNA: TGTGCCAGCAGTTTATCTTACTTCTACGAGCAGTACTTC.

This chain joins TRBV6-1 and TRBJ1-2; D is undetermined. Germline CDR1 reads MNHNS; CDR2 reads SASEGT. Between the trimmed V and J ends, which lost 7 bases and 4 bases, there was a span of 10 bases. The CDR3 has 12 amino acids. In nucleotides, the CDR3 is TGTGCCAGCACTGCACGGAGCTATGGCTACACCTTC. As protein: CASTARSYGYTF.

J is TRBJ1-5 and V is TRBV30, with a tentative D call TRBD1 (5 bases). This CDR3 is built from 14 residues. Trimming removed 2 bases from V and 4 bases from J, with 12 bases in between. The germline V gene has CDR1 GTSNPN and CDR2 SVGIG (reference sequence). The CDR3 sequence: CAWSQGMRNQPQHF. CDR3 nucleotide sequence: TGTGCCTGGAGTCAGGGAATGAGGAATCAGCCCCAGCATTTT.

Regarding this clone: It differs at one base from a far larger clone, so likely a read error. The chain couples TRBV11-1 to TRBJ2-7; perhaps D is TRBD1 or TRBD2 (5 bases each). CDR3 length: 14 amino acids. Per the germline V gene, CDR1 is SGHAT and CDR2 is FQDESV (reference sequence). Trimming left V 3 bases short and J 7 bases short, with 16 bases between. CDR3 residues: CASSFWGSYNEQYF. Written as DNA, the CDR3 is TGTGCCAGCAGCTTCTGGGGGAGCTACAATGAGCAGTACTTC.

This clone was seen a few times. The chain employs TRBV18 and TRBJ2-5; no firm D call. With the DNA end fitting TRBJ2-7 better, the J assignment may be wrong. The CDR3 extends over 14 amino acids. The germline V gene encodes CDR1 KGHSH and CDR2 LQKENI. The DNA of the CDR3 is TGTGCCAGCTCCCCCAAAGCAGTATCCTACGAGCAGTACTTC. Translated, it gives CASSPKAVSYEQYF.

Relative to its sample, this clone is medium-sized. Possible read error: a much larger clone is one base away. The same CDR3 arises from other DNA sequences in this sample as well. The chain uses TRBV7-2 and TRBJ1-1; D is unresolved. The CDR3 extends over 12 amino acids. Germline V lookup: CDR1 SGHTA, CDR2 FQGNSA. Deletions cut 3 bases from V and 4 bases from J, with 6 bases between. The CDR3 loop is CASSFGTTEAFF. CDR3 DNA: TGTGCCAGCAGCTTCGGAACCACTGAAGCTTTCTTT.

This clone was seen once. The gene calls are TRBV14 and TRBJ1-5; no clear D. CDR3 size: 14 residues. The germline V gene has CDR1 SGHDN and CDR2 FVKESK. The germline V and J ends were trimmed by 1 base and 1 base, with 5 bases remaining between them. The CDR3 sequence is CASSQGASNQPQHF. The CDR3 DNA reads as TGTGCCAGCAGCCAAGGGGCCAGCAATCAGCCCCAGCATTTT.

This chain uses TRBV10-2 with TRBJ2-5, with 8 bases fitting TRBD1. The CDR3 sequence is 13 residues long. Germline CDR1 WSHSY, CDR2 SAAADI. The V gene end was trimmed by 2 bases and the J gene end by 5 bases; junction bases not matched to a gene: 1. CDR3 protein: CASSEGQGETQYF. The CDR3 nucleotides are TGCGCCAGCAGTGAGGGACAGGGTGAGACCCAGTACTTC.

The chain couples TRBV4-3 to TRBJ2-3; TRBD1 matches at 7 bases. J gave up 5 bases and V 0 bases, and 8 bases lay outside the gene matches. The length of the CDR3 is 16 residues. Germline CDR1 is LGHNA and CDR2 is YSLEER. CDR3 region: CASSQDSGNRGDTQYF. The CDR3, as DNA: TGCGCCAGCAGCCAAGATTCAGGGAACAGGGGAGATACGCAGTATTTT.

V and J are TRBV29-1 and TRBJ2-7, with 9 bases identical to TRBD2. Trimming at V came to 4 bases and at J to 3 bases, leaving 7 bases not matched to a gene. The CDR3 is 14 residues long. Germline V gives CDR1 SQVTM, CDR2 ANQGSEA. CDR3 amino acids: CSVVGGTSIYEQYF. In DNA, the CDR3 is TGCAGCGTTGTAGGCGGGACTAGCATCTACGAGCAGTACTTC.

The table lists this clone with a few counts. V is TRBV29-1 and J is TRBJ2-2; D is possibly TRBD2 (6 bases). The CDR3 length is 15 residues. The V end lost 1 base, the J end lost 2 bases, and 11 bases lay between the germline ends. The germline gives CDR1 SQVTM, CDR2 ANQGSEA. The CDR3 DNA reads as TGCAGCGTTGAAGCACTAGCCGCCAACACCGGGGAGCTGTTTTTT. It translates to CSVEALAANTGELFF.